The entry below gives a single TCR beta chain sequence along with its context. Its antigen is unidentified. The assay was immunoSEQ multiplex PCR, and TCRdb's table has in-frame clones only and misses some. The sample yields roughly 96,000 clones, about 84% seen once. The sample is drawn from a study of OX40 agonist ivuxolimab in advanced cancers. Study-level information: Of mixed ages from about 20 to 90 and averaging 60 years, the group was approximately 80% male. Findings of the study overall: Compared with others, partial responders at 0.1-3.0 mg/kg displayed clonal expansion among the lowest. In the 0.1 to 3.0 mg/kg range, CD4+ and CD8+ blood T cells had expanded clonally by week 6. Low normalized T-cell clonal expansion was also seen in some nonresponders.

Trimming left V 3 bases short and J 0 bases short, with 8 bases between. Germline values: CDR1 SGDLS, CDR2 YYNGEE. This CDR3 contains 14 residues. This chain connects TRBV9 to TRBJ2-3, with D hard to call. The sequence was obtained from an adult with an advanced solid tumor such as melanoma, head and neck, liver or kidney cancer. The sequenced sample was CD4+ or CD8+ T cells sorted from blood, obtained in a trial of the OX40 agonist ivuxolimab. CDR3 bases: TGTGCCAGCAGCGCCGTCCGTAGCACAGATACGCAGTATTTT. Translation gives CASSAVRSTDTQYF.